Listed here are 16 T cell receptor beta chains from one sample, sequenced in a study of technical replicates of blood from a handful of donors. Profiled with immunoSEQ multiplex PCR; TCRdb holds only in-frame clones, not every one. In the table there are 99,000 or so clones, nearly 97% of which are singletons. Sequencing input: T cells isolated from PBMCs. The receptors come from a human donor in good health.

The V call is TRBV29-1, the J call TRBJ2-3; D is possibly TRBD2 (5 bases). CDR3 size: 13 residues. Germline V lookup: CDR1 SQVTM, CDR2 ANQGSEA. Trimming took off 1 base at V and 12 bases at J, with 17 bases between the two ends. CDR3 bases: TGCAGCGTTGAAGGGGAGTTCGGGGAAAGACAGTATTTT. As protein: CSVEGEFGERQYF.

The genes are TRBV7-8 and TRBJ2-3; D is unresolved. The CDR3 sequence is 14 residues long. Germline V lookup: CDR1 SGHVS, CDR2 FQNEAQ. The V end lost 8 bases, the J end lost 6 bases, and 18 bases lay between the germline ends. The CDR3 is CASENPEILDTQYF. The CDR3 DNA is TGTGCCAGCGAAAACCCCGAGATCCTTGATACGCAGTATTTT.

The CDR3 nucleotides read TGTGCCAGCAGAAAGACAGGCTCTACCGGGGAGCTGTTTTTT. Protein sequence: CASRKTGSTGELFF. The V and J genes are TRBV28 and TRBJ2-2, with D tentatively TRBD1 (6 bases). Germline-derived CDR1 and CDR2 are MDHEN and SYDVKM. The CDR3 loop spans 14 amino acids. V lost 6 bases and J lost 5, with 13 bases in between. The whole variable domain, filled in from reference TRBV28 and TRBJ2-2, reads DVKVTQSSRYLVKRTGEKVFLECVQDMDHENMFWYRQDPGLGLRLIYFSYDVKMKEKGDIPEGYSVSREKKERFSLILESASTNQTSMYLCASRKTGSTGELFFGEGSRLTVL.

The chain uses TRBV27 and TRBJ2-7, with D perhaps TRBD2 (6 bases). CDR1 and CDR2 (germline): MNHEY, SMNVEV (reference sequence). This CDR3 region has 15 residues. With 5 bases removed from V and 1 base from J, the gap between germline ends came to 15 bases. The CDR3 DNA is TGTGCCAGCAGTGCCTTTCCGGGAGTTTCCTACGAGCAGTACTTC. This sequence encodes CASSAFPGVSYEQYF.

The chain joins TRBV18 to TRBJ2-5, with unresolved D. Trimming cost V 6 bases and J 3 bases, with 11 bases left between them. The length of the CDR3 is 13 residues. The germline gives CDR1 KGHSH, CDR2 LQKENI. The CDR3 is CASSSNSKETQYF. The CDR3 region has the DNA TGTGCCAGCTCCTCGAACAGCAAAGAGACCCAGTACTTC. Based on the CDR3 plus reference TRBV18 and TRBJ2-5, the full variable domain is NAGVMQNPRHLVRRRGQEARLRCSPMKGHSHVYWYRQLPEEGLKFMVYLQKENIIDESGMPKERFSAEFPKEGPSILRIQQVVRGDSAAYFCASSSNSKETQYFGPGTRLLVL.

Here the CDR3 reads CASSVEQAGEQYF. In nucleotides, the CDR3 is TGTGCCAGCAGCGTAGAACAGGCCGGCGAGCAGTACTTC. The V gene is TRBV9, the J gene TRBJ2-7, with D tentatively TRBD1 (5 bases). V dropped 0 bases and J dropped 6 bases, with 10 bases sitting between them. Germline V gene data show CDR1 as SGDLS and CDR2 as YYNGEE. The CDR3 totals 13 residues.

The chain links TRBV6-5 to TRBJ2-7; D is uncertain. This CDR3 region has 16 residues. Trimming cost V 0 bases and J 0 bases, with 12 bases left between them. Germline lookup yields CDR1 MNHEY and CDR2 SVGAGI. The CDR3 loop is CASSYSKQAVSYEQYF. CDR3 nucleotide sequence: TGTGCCAGCAGTTACTCGAAGCAGGCTGTCTCCTACGAGCAGTACTTC.

V gene TRBV27 combines with J gene TRBJ2-7, with TRBD1 identical over 9 bases. This CDR3 is built from 15 residues. CDR1 and CDR2 (germline): MNHEY, SMNVEV (reference sequence). The V segment lost 5 bases and the J segment 1 base; nucleotides outside the gene matches: 6. CDR3 bases: TGTGCCAGCAGTCTATTGGGACAGGGATCCTACGAGCAGTACTTC. It codes for CASSLLGQGSYEQYF.

V and J are TRBV19 and TRBJ2-7, with 10 bases fitting TRBD2. Germline V gene lookup returns CDR1 LNHDA and CDR2 SQIVND (reference sequence). Trimming at V came to 6 bases and at J to 5 bases, leaving 4 bases not matched to a gene. This CDR3 is built from 13 residues. The CDR3 loop is CASSTGLANEQYF. The CDR3 region has the DNA TGTGCCAGTAGCACGGGACTAGCGAACGAGCAGTACTTC. The whole variable domain, remainder taken from reference TRBV19 and TRBJ2-7, is DGGITQSPKYLFRKEGQNVTLSCEQNLNHDAMYWYRQDPGQGLRLIYYSQIVNDFQKGDIAEGYSVSREKKESFPLTVTSAQKNPTAFYLCASSTGLANEQYFGPGTRLTVT.

This chain joins TRBV9 and TRBJ2-5; D is unclear. V was clipped by 3 bases and J by 5 bases, with 8 bases between them. The CDR3 runs to 12 residues. Looked up from germline, CDR1 is SGDLS and CDR2 is YYNGEE. This CDR3 reads CASSASSETQYF. CDR3 bases: TGTGCCAGCAGCGCTTCGTCCGAGACCCAGTACTTC.

The chain is built from TRBV27 and TRBJ2-5; the match to TRBD1 covers 7 bases. With the DNA end fitting TRBJ2-7 better, the J assignment may be wrong. This CDR3 has 15 amino acids. CDR1 and CDR2 (germline): MNHEY, SMNVEV (reference sequence). CDR3 in amino acids: CASSLPGTETYEQYF. The CDR3 nucleotides read TGTGCCAGCAGTTTACCCGGGACAGAGACCTACGAGCAGTACTTC.

The gene calls are TRBV4-2 and TRBJ2-7, with D possibly being TRBD2 (6 bases). V was clipped by 4 bases and J by 0 bases, with 16 bases between them. The V gene's germline CDR1 is LGHNA and CDR2 YNFKEQ. The CDR3 is 16 residues long. CDR3 bases: TGTGCCAGCAGCCTCACGGGACTCTCCAGCTCCTACGAGCAGTACTTC. Encoded protein: CASSLTGLSSSYEQYF.

The chain links TRBV19 to TRBJ2-7; D not certain. The V end lost 4 bases, the J end lost 2 bases, and 9 bases lay between the germline ends. CDR1 is LNHDA and CDR2 is SQIVND in the germline V gene (reference sequence). The CDR3 runs 13 residues. CDR3 in amino acids: CASSSTSAYEQYF. CDR3 coding DNA: TGTGCCAGTAGTAGCACAAGCGCCTACGAGCAGTACTTC.

This chain connects TRBV7-2 to TRBJ2-5; D is ambiguous. Germline V lookup: CDR1 SGHTA, CDR2 FQGNSA. The CDR3 is 14 residues long. Trimming took off 1 base at V and 5 bases at J, with 11 bases between the two ends. CDR3 bases: TGTGCCAGCAGCTTAGTCAACTCCCGGGAGACCCAGTACTTC. Amino acids: CASSLVNSRETQYF.

This clone was seen just once. This chain joins TRBV6-5 and TRBJ2-7, with a tentative D call TRBD2 (5 bases). The CDR3 contains 12 residues. Per the germline V gene, CDR1 is MNHEY and CDR2 is SVGAGI. V lost 6 bases and J lost 6, with 12 bases in between. The DNA of the CDR3 is TGTGCCAGCAGACGCGGACTGAGCGAGCAGTACTTC. Translation: CASRRGLSEQYF.

This sequence joins TRBV11-3 and TRBJ2-7; no definite D call. With 5 bases removed from V and 3 bases from J, the gap between germline ends came to 8 bases. Germline-derived CDR1 and CDR2 are SGHNT and YENEEA. This CDR3 contains 12 residues. The CDR3, as DNA: TGTGCCAGCAGCCCCGGCGGCTACGAGCAGTACTTC. Its protein is CASSPGGYEQYF. The variable domain in full, completed from reference TRBV11-3 and TRBJ2-7, reads EAGVVQSPRYKIIEKKQPVAFWCNPISGHNTLYWYLQNLGQGPELLIRYENEEAVDDSQLPKDRFSAERLKGVDSTLKIQPAELGDSAVYLCASSPGGYEQYFGPGTRLTVT.